The source of this TCR beta chain is a study of T cell changes during pregnancy in multiple sclerosis. The CDR3 loop spans 15 amino acids. V was pared by 0 bases and J by 4 bases, with 6 bases of the junction left unmatched. The germline V gene encodes CDR1 SGDLS and CDR2 YYNGEE. TCRdb's table, derived via immunoSEQ multiplex PCR, lists solely in-frame clones and lacks some. The sample lists tens of thousands of clones; roughly 92% were seen once. V and J are TRBV9 and TRBJ2-5; 7 nucleotides match TRBD2. The TCR sequence derives from a female donor with multiple sclerosis, enrolled in a pregnancy study. The input for sequencing was peripheral blood, taken before pregnancy. This CDR3 is CASSVASGRGETQYF. In DNA, the CDR3 is TGTGCCAGCAGCGTAGCCTCAGGGAGGGGAGAGACCCAGTACTTC.